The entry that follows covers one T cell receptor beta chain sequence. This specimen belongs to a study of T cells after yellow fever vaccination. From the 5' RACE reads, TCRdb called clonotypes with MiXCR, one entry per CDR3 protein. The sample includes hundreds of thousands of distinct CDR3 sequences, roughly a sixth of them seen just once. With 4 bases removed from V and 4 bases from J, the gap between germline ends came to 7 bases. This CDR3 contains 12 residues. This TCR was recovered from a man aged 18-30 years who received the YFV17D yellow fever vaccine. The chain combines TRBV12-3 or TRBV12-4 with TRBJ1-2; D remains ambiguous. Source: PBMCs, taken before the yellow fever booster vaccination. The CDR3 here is CASSWSVYGYTF. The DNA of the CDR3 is TGTGCCAGCAGTTGGTCAGTCTATGGCTACACCTTC.